The 28 T cell receptor beta chains in this list originate from one sample, sequenced in a study of T cell repertoires in cytomegalovirus infection. A single record per CDR3 protein comes from TCRdb applying MiXCR to the reads. The sample consists of fewer than 550,000 distinct CDR3 sequences, about a quarter of them appearing once. What was sequenced was PBMCs. These receptors were collected from a human donor in good health (CMV status not recorded). Some clones in this sample may be carry-over from other donors' samples.

The CDR3 loop reads CASSSDRGPGETQYF. The CDR3 DNA sequence: TGTGCCAGCAGCTCGGACAGGGGGCCGGGTGAGACCCAGTACTTC. The V and J genes are TRBV7-2 and TRBJ2-5; 11 nucleotides align to TRBD1. The CDR3 runs to 15 residues. V lost 4 bases, J lost 5 bases, and 6 bases stayed unmatched. CDR1 is SGHTA, CDR2 FQGNSA, per germline.

A single count supports this clonotype. The V call is TRBV6-1, the J call TRBJ2-7; 14 bases fit TRBD2. The germline gives CDR1 MNHNS, CDR2 SASEGT. The V segment lost 7 bases and the J segment 8 bases; nucleotides outside the gene matches: 10. The CDR3 has 15 residues. The CDR3 here is CASTETSGRADKQYV. The CDR3 nucleotides are TGTGCCAGCACGGAGACTAGCGGGAGGGCCGACAAGCAGTACGTC.

J is TRBJ1-1 and V is TRBV5-1; D is undetermined. This CDR3 contains 14 residues. Germline V gene lookup returns CDR1 SGHRS and CDR2 YFSETQ. V was trimmed by 1 base and J by 2 bases, leaving 9 bases between them. DNA of the CDR3: TGCGCCAGCAGCTTGCAGCCAACCAACACTGAAGCTTTCTTT. Translated, it gives CASSLQPTNTEAFF.

This clonotype occurred a few times. This chain links TRBV27 with TRBJ2-3; 9 bases are a match to TRBD2. The junction had 8 bases not matched to a gene; V was cut back by 8 bases and J by 2 bases. The germline CDR1 and CDR2 sequences are MNHEY and SMNVEV (reference sequence). The CDR3 contains 15 residues. DNA of the CDR3: TGTGCCAGCTGCAACTGGACTAGCGTCACAGATACGCAGTATTTT. Encoded protein: CASCNWTSVTDTQYF.

The genes are TRBV15 and TRBJ2-3; 12 positions match TRBD2. CDR1 is LNHNV, CDR2 YYDKDF, per germline (reference sequence). The ends lost 8 bases at V and 0 bases at J; junction bases unmatched: 9. There are 17 residues in the CDR3. CDR3 amino acids: CATERLAGVGSTDTQYF. CDR3 coding DNA: TGTGCCACCGAGAGACTAGCGGGAGTGGGTAGCACAGATACGCAGTATTTT.

This chain uses TRBV20-1 with TRBJ2-5, with 7 positions matching TRBD1. Trimming cost V 6 bases and J 4 bases; bases outside gene matches: 8. The CDR3 has 13 residues. The V gene's germline CDR1 is DFQATT and CDR2 SNEGSKA (reference sequence). The CDR3 region is CSAARTGGETQYF. Here the CDR3 DNA reads TGCAGTGCCGCAAGGACAGGCGGAGAGACCCAGTACTTC.

This clonotype occurred a few times. The chain employs TRBV2 and TRBJ1-2, with D unresolved. The length of the CDR3 is 15 residues. In germline, CDR1 is SNHLY, CDR2 FYNNEI. Trimming removed 0 bases from V and 0 bases from J, with 8 bases in between. CDR3 bases: TGTGCCAGCAGTGAAGCCGGGCCGGCTAACTATGGCTACACCTTC. This translates into CASSEAGPANYGYTF.

The rearrangement joins TRBV28 to TRBJ2-3; 10 bases align to TRBD2. Losses at the gene ends were 6 bases for V and 5 bases for J; bases not matched to a gene: 8. Germline CDR1 and CDR2: MDHEN and SYDVKM. The CDR3 has 15 amino acids. In DNA form, the CDR3 reads TGTGCCAGCAGCCCCTTAGCGGGGGGTGGAGATACGCAGTATTTT. Amino acids: CASSPLAGGGDTQYF.

This chain links TRBV20-1 with TRBJ2-3, with TRBD2 matching 7 bases. CDR3 length: 13 amino acids. Germline-derived CDR1 and CDR2 are DFQATT and SNEGSKA (reference sequence). V gave up 6 bases and J gave up 4 bases; unmatched junction bases: 7. CDR3 bases: TGCAGTGCCCGGACTAGTACCCCAGATACGCAGTATTTT. Its translation: CSARTSTPDTQYF.

This clonotype was seen at least ten times. The chain employs TRBV4-2 and TRBJ2-2, with D maybe TRBD1 (5 bases). Trimming took off 4 bases at V and 4 bases at J, with 10 bases between the two ends. CDR3 size: 14 residues. CDR1 LGHNA and CDR2 YNFKEQ come from the germline V gene. The CDR3 coding sequence is TGTGCCAGCAGCCTTCAGGGTTTCACCGGGGAGCTGTTTTTT. Protein: CASSLQGFTGELFF.

Only a few counts were recorded for this clonotype. The V call is TRBV28, the J call TRBJ1-1, with 9 positions matching TRBD1. This CDR3 region has 15 residues. After removal of 5 bases from V and 1 base from J, the junction contained 5 bases not matched to a gene. CDR1 MDHEN and CDR2 SYDVKM come from the germline V gene. The DNA of the CDR3 is TGTGCCAGCAGTATGCCGGGACAGGGGAACACTGAAGCTTTCTTT. Protein product: CASSMPGQGNTEAFF. The full variable domain, its missing parts supplied by reference TRBV28 and TRBJ1-1, is DVKVTQSSRYLVKRTGEKVFLECVQDMDHENMFWYRQDPGLGLRLIYFSYDVKMKEKGDIPEGYSVSREKKERFSLILESASTNQTSMYLCASSMPGQGNTEAFFGQGTRLTVV.

V usage is TRBV5-6 and J usage is TRBJ2-1; perhaps TRBD2 as D (6 bases). Trimming cost V 4 bases and J 7 bases, with 15 bases left between them. The CDR3 has 14 residues. CDR1 SGHDT and CDR2 YYEEEE come from the germline V gene. This CDR3 reads CASSRLGPGNEQFF. In nucleotides, the CDR3 is TGTGCCAGCAGCCGACTAGGGCCAGGGAATGAGCAGTTCTTC.

The CDR3 is CATSPAGTSTDTQYF. CDR3 in DNA: TGTGCCACCAGTCCAGCGGGGACTAGCACAGATACGCAGTATTTT. V usage is TRBV24-1 and J usage is TRBJ2-3, with TRBD2 matching 7 bases. The germline V gene encodes CDR1 KGHDR and CDR2 SFDVKD. V lost 6 bases to trimming and J lost 0 bases; unmatched junction nucleotides: 5. The CDR3 has 15 amino acids.

This clonotype was observed many times. V is TRBV7-2 and J is TRBJ2-1; maybe TRBD2 (5 bases). V was cut by 7 bases and J by 4 bases, with 11 bases left in between. Per germline, CDR1 SGHTA and CDR2 FQGNSA. The CDR3 extends over 13 amino acids. The CDR3 loop reads CASTRGFYNEQFF. CDR3 nucleotide sequence: TGTGCCAGCACCCGGGGTTTTTACAATGAGCAGTTCTTC.

This clonotype was detected only a few times. CDR3 nucleotide sequence: TGTGCCAGCAGCTTAGCGATGGATAGGTTCGGGGAGCTGTTTTTT. Its translation: CASSLAMDRFGELFF. The chain employs TRBV7-9 and TRBJ2-2; no reliable D call. The CDR3 has 15 residues. CDR1 is SEHNR and CDR2 is FQNEAQ in the germline V gene (reference sequence). V lost 0 bases and J lost 7, with 12 bases in between.

V usage is TRBV7-6 and J usage is TRBJ1-1, with D uncertain. Germline CDR1 is SGHVS and CDR2 is FNYEAQ. The CDR3 sequence is 14 residues long. V lost 2 bases and J lost 0, with 7 bases in between. CDR3 amino acids: CASSLRQLNTEAFF. CDR3 coding DNA: TGTGCCAGCAGCTTAAGGCAGCTGAACACTGAAGCTTTCTTT.

This clonotype appeared many times. This rearrangement joins TRBV7-2 to TRBJ2-7; maybe TRBD1 (5 bases). The V and J ends lost 1 base and 3 bases respectively, with 7 bases between them. CDR1 and CDR2 (germline): SGHTA, FQGNSA. This CDR3 is built from 13 residues. Written as DNA, the CDR3 is TGTGCCAGCAGCTTAGGAGACAGCTACGAGCAGTACTTC. Its translation is CASSLGDSYEQYF. Based on the CDR3 plus reference TRBV7-2 and TRBJ2-7, the full variable domain is GAGVSQSPSNKVTEKGKDVELRCDPISGHTALYWYRQSLGQGLEFLIYFQGNSAPDKSGLPSDRFSAERTGGSVSTLTIQRTQQEDSAVYLCASSLGDSYEQYFGPGTRLTVT.

This clonotype has ten or more counts. The V gene is TRBV7-2, the J gene TRBJ2-1; 7 positions match TRBD2. This CDR3 region has 14 residues. Germline trimming cut 1 base from V and 7 bases from J; bases unmatched to any gene: 4. Germline V CDR1 and CDR2: SGHTA, FQGNSA. In DNA, the CDR3 is TGTGCCAGCAGCTTAGGACTAGCAGGAAATGAGCAGTTCTTC. It encodes CASSLGLAGNEQFF. Supplemented by reference TRBV7-2 and TRBJ2-1, the full variable domain reads GAGVSQSPSNKVTEKGKDVELRCDPISGHTALYWYRQSLGQGLEFLIYFQGNSAPDKSGLPSDRFSAERTGGSVSTLTIQRTQQEDSAVYLCASSLGLAGNEQFFGPGTRLTVL.

This clonotype has just a few counts. The rearrangement links TRBV12-3 or TRBV12-4 to TRBJ2-1; 8 bases match TRBD2. The CDR3 totals 15 residues. With V trimmed by 1 base and J by 4 bases, 3 bases remained unmatched. The CDR3 region is CASSLVSGMYNEQFF. The DNA of the CDR3 is TGTGCCAGCAGTTTAGTTAGCGGGATGTACAATGAGCAGTTCTTC.

J is TRBJ2-1 and V is TRBV28; 12 bases fit TRBD2. Germline V gene data show CDR1 as MDHEN and CDR2 as SYDVKM. The CDR3 is made up of 17 amino acids. The J segment lost 2 bases and the V segment lost 2 bases, leaving 4 bases of the junction unmatched. The CDR3 nucleotides read TGTGCCAGCAGTTTACTAGCGGGAGGGGGGCCCTACAATGAGCAGTTCTTC. This sequence encodes CASSLLAGGGPYNEQFF. Supplemented by reference TRBV28 and TRBJ2-1, the full variable domain reads DVKVTQSSRYLVKRTGEKVFLECVQDMDHENMFWYRQDPGLGLRLIYFSYDVKMKEKGDIPEGYSVSREKKERFSLILESASTNQTSMYLCASSLLAGGGPYNEQFFGPGTRLTVL.

This clonotype was counted at least ten times. The junction differs from germline at one of its ends, possibly a read error. This chain uses TRBV5-1 with TRBJ1-5; D is unresolved. There are 13 residues in the CDR3. Germline lookup yields CDR1 SGHRS and CDR2 YFSETQ. CDR3 DNA sequence: TGTGCCAGCAGTTTAAATAGCAATCAGCCCCAGCATTTT. Translated, it gives CASSLNSNQPQHF. The full variable domain, in which reference TRBV5-1 and TRBJ1-5 provide the parts outside the CDR3, is KAGVTQTPRYLIKTRGQQVTLSCSPISGHRSVSWYQQTPGQGLQFLFEYFSETQRNKGNFPGRFSGRQFSNSRSEMNVSTLELGDSALYLCASSLNSNQPQHFGDGTRLSIL.

The V call is TRBV12-3 or TRBV12-4, the J call TRBJ2-3; D is possibly TRBD2 (6 bases). The CDR3 totals 14 residues. V gave up 3 bases and J gave up 5 bases, with 12 bases separating them. Here the CDR3 reads CASSFRRGGDTQYF. CDR3 in DNA: TGTGCCAGCAGTTTTCGGAGGGGAGGAGATACGCAGTATTTT.

This clonotype turned up a few times. V and J are TRBV12-3 or TRBV12-4 and TRBJ2-7; 10 positions match TRBD1. The junction had 9 bases not matched to a gene; V was cut back by 5 bases and J by 2 bases. CDR3 length: 16 residues. In DNA, the CDR3 is TGTGCCAGCAGTGAACCGGGACAGGGGAGGACCTACGAGCAGTACTTC. Translation: CASSEPGQGRTYEQYF.

This clonotype occurred a few times. The chain carries TRBV2 and TRBJ2-1, with D unclear. Germline V gene sequence: CDR1 SNHLY, CDR2 FYNNEI. The V end was cut by 5 bases, the J end by 6 bases, with 5 bases between. The CDR3 totals 11 residues. The CDR3 sequence: CASSWINEQFF. The CDR3 nucleotides are TGTGCCAGCAGTTGGATCAATGAGCAGTTCTTC.

The chain combines TRBV25-1 with TRBJ2-5, with D uncertain. The V gene lost 1 base and the J gene lost 2 bases, with 2 bases spanning the gap. This CDR3 is built from 12 residues. CDR1 is MGHDK, CDR2 SYGVNS, per germline. CDR3 sequence reads: CASSEWQETQYF. Here the CDR3 DNA reads TGTGCCAGCAGTGAATGGCAAGAGACCCAGTACTTC.

The chain combines TRBV7-2 with TRBJ2-2; possibly TRBD2 for D (6 bases). V was cut by 5 bases and J by 2 bases, with 15 bases left in between. CDR1 SGHTA and CDR2 FQGNSA come from the germline V gene. This CDR3 region has 16 residues. The CDR3: CASSPGRQANTGELFF. The CDR3 DNA reads as TGTGCCAGCAGCCCGGGGAGGCAGGCCAACACCGGGGAGCTGTTTTTT.

This clonotype was seen a handful of times. V usage is TRBV12-3 or TRBV12-4 and J usage is TRBJ2-1; a possible D gene is TRBD2 (5 bases). Trimming pared 5 bases from V and 3 bases from J, leaving 8 bases between. The CDR3 length is 13 residues. The CDR3 here is CASSNRGYNEQFF. The CDR3 DNA reads TGTGCCAGCAGTAACCGGGGCTACAATGAGCAGTTCTTC.

This chain uses TRBV6-5 with TRBJ2-7; D remains ambiguous. This CDR3 is 15 amino acids long. Germline V gene data show CDR1 as MNHEY and CDR2 as SVGAGI. Trimming stripped 2 bases from V and 2 bases from J, with 13 bases between. The CDR3 loop is CASSYAYGLAYEQYV. DNA of the CDR3: TGTGCCAGCAGTTACGCATATGGGCTTGCCTACGAGCAGTACGTC.